This TCR beta chain was profiled in a study of T cell changes during pregnancy in multiple sclerosis. This CDR3 spans 18 amino acids. The V and J ends lost 4 bases and 6 bases, in that order; junction bases with no gene match: 14. Germline values: CDR1 MNHNS, CDR2 SASEGT. Sequencing was performed with immunoSEQ multiplex PCR; in TCRdb, only in-frame clones are kept and a portion is missing. The table includes 90,000 or so clones, approximately 90% detected once. The TCR comes from a female donor in good health, serving as a control in a pregnancy study. Some clones in this sample may be carry-over from other donors' samples. This sequence joins TRBV6-1 and TRBJ2-2, with 10 bases matching TRBD2. Here the sequenced sample was PBMCs, taken in the first trimester of pregnancy. The CDR3 bases are TGTGCCAGCAGTGGGCGAGGTATAGCGGGGGGCCCTCCCGGGGAGCTGTTTTTT. Translating it yields CASSGRGIAGGPPGELFF.